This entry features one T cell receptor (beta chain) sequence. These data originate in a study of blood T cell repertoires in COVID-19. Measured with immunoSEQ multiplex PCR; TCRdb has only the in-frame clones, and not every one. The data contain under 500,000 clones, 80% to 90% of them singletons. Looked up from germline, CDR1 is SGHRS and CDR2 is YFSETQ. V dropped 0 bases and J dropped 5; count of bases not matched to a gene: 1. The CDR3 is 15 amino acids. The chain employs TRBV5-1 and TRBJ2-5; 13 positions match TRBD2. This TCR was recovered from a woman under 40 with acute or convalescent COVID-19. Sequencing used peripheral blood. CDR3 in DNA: TGCGCCAGCAGCTTGGAACTAGCGGGGGGGGAGACCCAGTACTTC. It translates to CASSLELAGGETQYF.